The sequence of this T cell receptor beta chain was determined in a study of human T cells and chemical hapten exposure. Time point reported: patch test 3, about 24 weeks after DPC sensitization. The treatment here: therapeutic diphenylcyclopropenone sensitization with weekly scalp DPC. What the library attached to individual cDNA molecules were unique molecular identifiers. TCRdb re-analysed the RACE reads in MiXCR, keeping a single row per CDR3 protein. Found here are 150,000 to 200,000 distinct CDR3 sequences, 28% of them singletons; the top ten hold 2% to 2.5%. This CDR3 spans 14 amino acids. V was pared by 6 bases and J by 5 bases, with 14 bases between. Germline lookup yields CDR1 MNHEY and CDR2 SMNVEV (reference sequence).

The specimen comprised whole blood, sampled in connection with sensitization to the hapten diphenylcyclopropenone (DPC). This chain joins TRBV27 and TRBJ2-1, with D perhaps matching TRBD2 (6 bases). The clonotype originates from a young woman with alopecia areata. Some clones in this sample may be carry-over from other donors' samples. CDR3 DNA sequence: TGTGCCAGCAGCCTGGAATCGGGGGACAATGAGCAGTTCTTC. Translating gives CASSLESGDNEQFF.